Below, one T cell receptor (beta chain) is given with its context. What it recognizes is unknown. The CDR3 totals 15 residues. Germline CDR1 and CDR2: SGHAT and FQNNGV. The junction had 6 bases not matched to a gene; V was cut back by 4 bases and J by 4 bases. Then a second PCR, running roughly 6 to 12 cycles, was carried out with a sample-barcoded 5' primer and a J-beta primer mix. TCRdb re-called the 5' RACE reads with MiXCR, one entry per CDR3 protein. The data show 1.5 million to 2 million distinct CDR3 sequences, about 30% seen once. The data were obtained in a study of blood T cells in healthy people across ages. General study results and limits: Unsorted PBMCs ruled out conclusive naive versus antigen-experienced comparison.

Each donor gave ten milliliters of peripheral blood. This clonotype originated in a woman aged 25 to 39 in good health. The chain recombines TRBV11-2 with TRBJ2-5, with 10 nucleotides matching TRBD2. Sequencing was carried out using blood. The CDR3 loop is CASSWFQREGETQYF. Written as DNA, the CDR3 is TGTGCCAGCAGCTGGTTTCAGCGGGAGGGAGAGACCCAGTACTTC.